This passage covers 18 T cell receptor beta chains from one sample sequenced in a study of cytomegalovirus exposure and HLA in healthy donors. PCR employed 60 Vbeta and 13 Jbeta primers. Only in-frame clones appear in the TCRdb table, and some are missing; sequencing was by immunoSEQ multiplex PCR. The table records 46,000 or so clones, about 60% of them present only once. The specimen sequenced was PBMCs. Receptor source: a man between 60 and 75 years old in good health and CMV-seropositive.

The chain carries TRBV28 and TRBJ2-7, with TRBD2 identical over 7 bases. Germline V CDR1 and CDR2: MDHEN, SYDVKM. The V gene end was trimmed by 3 bases and the J gene end by 3 bases; junction bases not matched to a gene: 5. The length of the CDR3 is 14 residues. The CDR3 bases are TGTGCCAGCAGTTTCCGTGGGACTAACTACGAGCAGTACTTC. Protein sequence: CASSFRGTNYEQYF.

The chain recombines TRBV7-6 with TRBJ1-1; TRBD1 aligns across 8 bases. The trim removed 2 bases at V and 7 bases at J, leaving 6 bases unmatched. The V gene's germline CDR1 is SGHVS and CDR2 FNYEAQ. This CDR3 has 14 amino acids. The CDR3 protein is CASSLNHRGNEAFF. Written as DNA, the CDR3 is TGTGCCAGCAGCTTAAATCACAGGGGGAATGAAGCTTTCTTT.

Only a few counts were recorded for this clone. The rearrangement links TRBV11-2 to TRBJ1-5, with unresolved D. V shed 1 base and J shed 2 bases, with 3 bases lying between them. Germline V CDR1 and CDR2: SGHAT, FQNNGV. The CDR3 has 13 residues. CDR3 residues: CASSLAGNQPQHF. CDR3 in DNA: TGTGCCAGCAGCTTAGCAGGCAATCAGCCCCAGCATTTT.

This clone was observed a handful of times. The rearrangement uses TRBV5-4 and TRBJ1-1; possible D gene TRBD1, 5 bases. The CDR3 has 15 amino acids. The germline V gene has CDR1 SGHNT and CDR2 YYREEE (reference sequence). Trimming pared 2 bases from V and 7 bases from J, leaving 18 bases between. The CDR3 DNA is TGTGCCAGCAGCTTCTCCTGGGGGGAAGCCCGTGAAGCTTTCTTT. Encoded protein: CASSFSWGEAREAFF.

This clone was observed a handful of times. The chain recombines TRBV6-5 with TRBJ1-1; D not resolved. V lost 6 bases and J lost 6, with 17 bases in between. This CDR3 comprises 14 residues. The germline V gene encodes CDR1 MNHEY and CDR2 SVGAGI. The CDR3 region is CASRDARLGAEAFF. CDR3 nucleotides: TGTGCCAGCAGGGACGCCCGTCTGGGAGCTGAAGCTTTCTTT.

This clone was counted a single time. The chain is built from TRBV5-6 and TRBJ1-2, with no clear D. CDR1 SGHDT and CDR2 YYEEEE come from the germline V gene. V was cut by 0 bases and J by 8 bases, with 11 bases left in between. The CDR3 length is 13 residues. For the CDR3, the DNA is TGTGCCAGCAGCTTGGCGGAGTTCCCCGGCTACACCTTC. Its protein is CASSLAEFPGYTF. The whole variable domain, filled in from reference TRBV5-6 and TRBJ1-2, reads DAGVTQSPTHLIKTRGQQVTLRCSPKSGHDTVSWYQQALGQGPQFIFQYYEEEERQRGNFPDRFSGHQFPNYSSELNVNALLLGDSALYLCASSLAEFPGYTFGSGTRLTVV.

The genes are TRBV4-3 and TRBJ2-4; 12 nucleotides agree with TRBD2. In germline, CDR1 is LGHNA, CDR2 YSLEER. The CDR3 is 19 amino acids. Germline trimming cut 0 bases from V and 1 base from J; bases unmatched to any gene: 7. The CDR3 is CASSQESSGRVTAKNIQYF. The DNA of the CDR3 is TGCGCCAGCAGCCAAGAATCTAGCGGGAGGGTTACGGCCAAAAACATTCAGTACTTC.

The chain couples TRBV19 to TRBJ2-2; D perhaps matches TRBD1 (6 bases). Trimming left V 5 bases short and J 6 bases short, with 19 bases between. This CDR3 has 16 amino acids. The V gene's germline CDR1 is LNHDA and CDR2 SQIVND (reference sequence). The CDR3 DNA reads TGTGCCAGTAGTCGCTGGGGACATTCGAGCCCCGGGGAGCTGTTTTTT. Translating gives CASSRWGHSSPGELFF.

The chain links TRBV19 to TRBJ2-5, with D possibly TRBD2 on 6 matching bases. CDR3 length: 13 amino acids. Germline V lookup: CDR1 LNHDA, CDR2 SQIVND (reference sequence). V was pared by 3 bases and J by 5 bases, with 10 bases between. Here the CDR3 DNA reads TGTGCCAGTAGTATTATGGGGAGGGAGACCCAGTACTTC. Its translation: CASSIMGRETQYF.

A single count supports this clone. J is TRBJ2-7 and V is TRBV16; maybe TRBD1 (6 bases). From germline, CDR1 is KGHSY and CDR2 FQNENV. Trimming shortened V by 2 bases and J by 9 bases, and 14 bases separated the two germline ends. CDR3 length: 13 amino acids. The CDR3 DNA follows: TGTGCCAGCAGCCAAACGCGGCAGGGGAGGCAGTACTTC. Translating it yields CASSQTRQGRQYF.

J is TRBJ2-3 and V is TRBV29-1; TRBD2 matches at 7 bases. The germline CDR1 and CDR2 sequences are SQVTM and ANQGSEA. The CDR3 length is 18 residues. V shed 2 bases, J shed 0 bases, and the junction held 14 bases outside the gene matches. The CDR3 protein is CSVERTPLLASSTDTQYF. The CDR3 DNA is TGCAGCGTTGAACGGACCCCCTTACTAGCGTCTAGCACAGATACGCAGTATTTT.

This clone was counted once. The chain uses TRBV29-1 and TRBJ1-1, with TRBD1 identical over 8 bases. J gave up 8 bases and V 4 bases, and 6 bases lay outside the gene matches. Per germline, CDR1 SQVTM and CDR2 ANQGSEA. This CDR3 region has 12 residues. The DNA of the CDR3 is TGCAGCGTTGCAGGGGGCCACGCGGAAGCTTTCTTT. This encodes CSVAGGHAEAFF.

This clone has just a few counts. This chain joins TRBV5-4 and TRBJ2-7; no clear D. Trimming removed 0 bases from V and 2 bases from J, with 6 bases in between. The CDR3 spans 13 residues. CDR1 is SGHNT, CDR2 YYREEE, per germline (reference sequence). Here the CDR3 DNA reads TGTGCCAGCAGCTTGGACTCGACCTACGAGCAGTACTTC. Its protein product is CASSLDSTYEQYF.

The chain uses TRBV9 and TRBJ1-3, with 8 bases fitting TRBD1. The CDR3 totals 14 residues. Trimming took 4 bases from V and 7 from J; bases not matched to a gene: 7. Germline assignment: CDR1 SGDLS and CDR2 YYNGEE. CDR3 bases: TGTGCCAGCAGCCCCCGGACAGGGACGAACACCATATATTTT. Translating it yields CASSPRTGTNTIYF.

The rearrangement joins TRBV2 to TRBJ2-1, with 10 bases fitting TRBD2. This CDR3 has 16 amino acids. After removal of 5 bases from V and 6 bases from J, the junction contained 10 bases not matched to a gene. Germline loops: CDR1 SNHLY, CDR2 FYNNEI. This CDR3 reads CASSPEGLAGVNEQFF. The CDR3, as DNA: TGTGCCAGCAGTCCGGAAGGGCTAGCGGGAGTCAATGAGCAGTTCTTC.

The chain combines TRBV2 with TRBJ2-4, with D perhaps TRBD2 (6 bases). The CDR3 totals 14 residues. CDR1 is SNHLY, CDR2 FYNNEI, per germline. V gave up 3 bases and J gave up 10 bases, with 16 bases separating them. DNA for the CDR3: TGTGCCAGCAGTGATAATCGAGCGGGCATTATTCAGTACTTC. Amino acids: CASSDNRAGIIQYF.

A few counts support this clone. Mismatch with germline at one junction end may stem from a read error. This chain links TRBV19 with TRBJ1-4; 7 bases agree with TRBD1. The CDR3 contains 16 residues. CDR1 is LNHDA and CDR2 is SQIVND in the germline V gene (reference sequence). The CDR3 nucleotides read TGTGCCAGCAGTACAGGGGACGGTGGGACTAATGAAAAACTGTTTTTT. Protein product: CASSTGDGGTNEKLFF.

The V and J genes are TRBV7-9 and TRBJ1-2; D may be TRBD1 (6 bases). The CDR3 consists of 14 residues. V was clipped by 5 bases and J by 6 bases, with 16 bases between them. Germline V gene sequence: CDR1 SEHNR, CDR2 FQNEAQ (reference sequence). CDR3 protein: CASSRRGGLDGYTF. The DNA for the CDR3 is TGTGCCAGCAGCCGAAGAGGGGGTCTCGATGGCTACACCTTC.